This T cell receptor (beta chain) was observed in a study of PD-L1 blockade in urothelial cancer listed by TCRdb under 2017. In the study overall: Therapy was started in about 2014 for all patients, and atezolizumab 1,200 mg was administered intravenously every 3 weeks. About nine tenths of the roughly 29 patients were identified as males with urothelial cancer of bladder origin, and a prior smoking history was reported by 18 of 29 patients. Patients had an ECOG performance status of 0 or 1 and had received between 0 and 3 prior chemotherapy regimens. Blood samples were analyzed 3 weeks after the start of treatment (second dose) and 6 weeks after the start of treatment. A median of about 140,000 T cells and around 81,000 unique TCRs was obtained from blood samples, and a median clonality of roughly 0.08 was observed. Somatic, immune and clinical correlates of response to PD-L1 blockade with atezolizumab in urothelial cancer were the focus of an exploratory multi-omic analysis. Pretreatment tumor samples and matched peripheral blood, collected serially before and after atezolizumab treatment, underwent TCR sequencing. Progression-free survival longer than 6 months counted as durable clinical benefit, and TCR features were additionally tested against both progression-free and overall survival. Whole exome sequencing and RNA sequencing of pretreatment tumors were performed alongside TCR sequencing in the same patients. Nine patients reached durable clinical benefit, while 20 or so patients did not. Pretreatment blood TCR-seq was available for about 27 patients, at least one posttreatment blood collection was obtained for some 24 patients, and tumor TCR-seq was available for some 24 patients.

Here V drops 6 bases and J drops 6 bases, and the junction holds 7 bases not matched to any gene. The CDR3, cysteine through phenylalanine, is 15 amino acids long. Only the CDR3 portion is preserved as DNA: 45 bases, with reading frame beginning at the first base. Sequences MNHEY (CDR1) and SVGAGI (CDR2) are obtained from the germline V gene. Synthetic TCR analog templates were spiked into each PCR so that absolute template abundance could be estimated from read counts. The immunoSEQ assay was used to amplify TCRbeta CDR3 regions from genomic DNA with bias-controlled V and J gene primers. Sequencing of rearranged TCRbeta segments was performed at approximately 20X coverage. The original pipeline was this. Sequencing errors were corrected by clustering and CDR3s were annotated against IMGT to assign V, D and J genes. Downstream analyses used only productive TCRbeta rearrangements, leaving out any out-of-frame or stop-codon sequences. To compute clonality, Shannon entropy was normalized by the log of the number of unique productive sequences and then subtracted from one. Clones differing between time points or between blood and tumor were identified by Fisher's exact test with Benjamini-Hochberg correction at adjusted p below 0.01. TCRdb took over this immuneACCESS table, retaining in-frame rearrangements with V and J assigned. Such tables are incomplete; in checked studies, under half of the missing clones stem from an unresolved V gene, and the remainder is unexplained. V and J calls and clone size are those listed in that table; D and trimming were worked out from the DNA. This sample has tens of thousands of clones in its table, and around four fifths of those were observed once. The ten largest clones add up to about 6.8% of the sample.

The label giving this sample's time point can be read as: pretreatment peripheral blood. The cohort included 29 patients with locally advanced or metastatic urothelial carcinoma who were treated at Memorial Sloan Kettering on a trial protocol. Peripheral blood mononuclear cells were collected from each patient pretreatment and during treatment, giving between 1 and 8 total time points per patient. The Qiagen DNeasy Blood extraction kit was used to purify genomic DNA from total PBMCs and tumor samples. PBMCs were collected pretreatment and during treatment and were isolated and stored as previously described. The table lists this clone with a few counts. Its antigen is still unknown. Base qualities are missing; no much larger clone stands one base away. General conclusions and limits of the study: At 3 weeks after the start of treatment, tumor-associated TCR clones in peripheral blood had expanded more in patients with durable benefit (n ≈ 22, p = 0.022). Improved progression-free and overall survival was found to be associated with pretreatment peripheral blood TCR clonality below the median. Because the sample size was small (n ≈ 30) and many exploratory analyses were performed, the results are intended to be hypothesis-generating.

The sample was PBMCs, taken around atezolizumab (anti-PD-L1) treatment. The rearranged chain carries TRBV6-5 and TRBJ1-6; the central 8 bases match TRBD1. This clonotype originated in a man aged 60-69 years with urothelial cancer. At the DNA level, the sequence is TGTGCCAGCAGCCGCCGACAGGGGCCTAATTCACCCCTCCACTTT. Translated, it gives CASSRRQGPNSPLHF.